The source of this T cell receptor (beta chain) is a study of blood T cell repertoires in COVID-19. For the study at large: Donors in the United States, Italy and Spain gave samples during acute or convalescent COVID-19. T cells, B-cell-depleted T cells, or PBMCs supplied cDNA or gDNA.

The V gene's germline CDR1 is ENHRY and CDR2 SYGVKD. Trimming pared 0 bases from V and 5 bases from J, leaving 10 bases between. The CDR3 spans 14 residues. Allocation to cohorts depended on clinical history reported by the participants. Produced via immunoSEQ multiplex PCR; TCRdb's table is partial and in-frame only. The sample carries 400,000 to 500,000 clones, about 88% recorded once. The TCR sequence derives from a woman aged 18-30 years who had been exposed to COVID-19. The sample comprised PBMCs or T cells enriched from blood (not recorded which). This sequence joins TRBV10-3 and TRBJ1-1, with D unresolved. In DNA form, the CDR3 reads TGTGCCATCAGTGAGTCGAGTCAGGCGACTGAAGCTTTCTTT. Translating gives CAISESSQATEAFF.